One sample yielded the 5 T cell receptor beta chains listed below, sequenced in a study of Ad26.COV2.S vaccination and SARS-CoV-2 variants. Treatment noted: over 15 received Ad26.COV2.S at low or high dose, single or two shots; about 5 received placebo; per-sample allocation not given. Each sample was drawn 63 days after the first injection (of vaccine or placebo). Sequenced by immunoSEQ multiplex PCR; TCRdb stores in-frame clones only, minus some. The sample lists about 400,000 clones, approximately 87% seen once, with around 3.6% in the top ten. The source material was peripheral blood, sampled in a trial of Ad26.COV2.S vaccine versus placebo. The receptor source for this set is a person between 18 and 60 years old who received the Ad26.COV2.S COVID-19 vaccine or a placebo.

The chain couples TRBV30 to TRBJ1-1; D is possibly TRBD1 (6 bases). Germline CDR1 is GTSNPN and CDR2 is SVGIG (reference sequence). The ends were cut back, 2 bases at V and 1 base at J, with 8 bases in the middle. The CDR3 runs 13 residues. The CDR3 loop is CAWSRDTNTEAFF. In DNA form, the CDR3 reads TGTGCCTGGAGTAGGGACACGAACACTGAAGCTTTCTTT.

The chain has TRBV7-2 and TRBJ2-7; D unresolved. Trimming removed 1 base at V and 4 bases at J, with 11 bases between. Germline V CDR1 and CDR2: SGHTA, FQGNSA. This CDR3 contains 14 residues. The CDR3 reads CASSLGVMGYEQYF. CDR3 DNA: TGTGCCAGCAGCTTAGGGGTCATGGGATACGAGCAGTACTTC.

The chain couples TRBV7-9 to TRBJ2-3, with 12 bases that match TRBD2. Germline V gene data show CDR1 as SEHNR and CDR2 as FQNEAQ (reference sequence). The length of the CDR3 is 16 residues. The J segment lost 6 bases and the V segment lost 6 bases, leaving 10 bases of the junction unmatched. In DNA, the CDR3 is TGTGCCAGCAGAGGATTCCTAGCGGGGGGGCCGGATACGCAGTATTTT. It encodes CASRGFLAGGPDTQYF.

The CDR3 reads CASSPPETQGKLFF. The CDR3 nucleotides are TGCGCCAGCAGCCCACCCGAAACGCAAGGGAAACTGTTTTTT. V usage is TRBV4-1 and J usage is TRBJ1-4; D not resolved. Germline V gene sequence: CDR1 MGHRA, CDR2 YSYEKL. V was cut by 4 bases and J by 11 bases, with 17 bases left in between. CDR3 length: 14 residues.

The chain has TRBV6-5 and TRBJ2-7; D is possibly TRBD2 (6 bases). The V end lost 5 bases, the J end lost 4 bases, and 12 bases lay between the germline ends. Germline values: CDR1 MNHEY, CDR2 SVGAGI. This CDR3 comprises 13 residues. This CDR3 reads CASSIPGLYEQYF. The CDR3 DNA reads TGTGCCAGCAGTATTCCGGGACTGTACGAGCAGTACTTC.